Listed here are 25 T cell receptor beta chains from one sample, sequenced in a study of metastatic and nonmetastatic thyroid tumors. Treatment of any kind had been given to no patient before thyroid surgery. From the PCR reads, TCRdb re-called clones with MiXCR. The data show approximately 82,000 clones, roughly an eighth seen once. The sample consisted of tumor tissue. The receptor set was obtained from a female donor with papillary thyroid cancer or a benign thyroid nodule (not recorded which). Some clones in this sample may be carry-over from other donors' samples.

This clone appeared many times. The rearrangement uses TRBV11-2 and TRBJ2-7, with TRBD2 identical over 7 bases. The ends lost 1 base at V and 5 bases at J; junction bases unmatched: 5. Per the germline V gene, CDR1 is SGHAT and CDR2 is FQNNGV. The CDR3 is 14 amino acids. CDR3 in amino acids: CASSLGGGSNEQYF. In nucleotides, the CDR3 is TGTGCCAGCAGCTTAGGCGGCGGGAGCAACGAGCAGTACTTC.

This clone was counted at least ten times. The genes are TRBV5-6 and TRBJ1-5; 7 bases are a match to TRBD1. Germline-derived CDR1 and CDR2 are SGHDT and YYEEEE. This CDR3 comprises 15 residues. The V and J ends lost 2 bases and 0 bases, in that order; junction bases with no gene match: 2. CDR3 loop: CASSFRGASNQPQHF. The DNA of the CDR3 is TGTGCCAGCAGCTTCAGGGGGGCTAGCAATCAGCCCCAGCATTTT.

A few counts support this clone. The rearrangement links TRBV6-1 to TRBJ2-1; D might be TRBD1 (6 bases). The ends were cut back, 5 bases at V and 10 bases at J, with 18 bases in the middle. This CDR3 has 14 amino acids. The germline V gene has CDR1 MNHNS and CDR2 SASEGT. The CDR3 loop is CASSRNLGAGEQFF. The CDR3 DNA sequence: TGTGCCAGCAGTCGGAACCTGGGGGCAGGGGAGCAGTTCTTC.

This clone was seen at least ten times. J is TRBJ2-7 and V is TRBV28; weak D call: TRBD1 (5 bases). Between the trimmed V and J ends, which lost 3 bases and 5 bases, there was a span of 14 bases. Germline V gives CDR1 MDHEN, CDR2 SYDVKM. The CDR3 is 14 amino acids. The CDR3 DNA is TGTGCCAGCAGTTTCCCCCAGAAGGGGAACGAGCAGTACTTC. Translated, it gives CASSFPQKGNEQYF.

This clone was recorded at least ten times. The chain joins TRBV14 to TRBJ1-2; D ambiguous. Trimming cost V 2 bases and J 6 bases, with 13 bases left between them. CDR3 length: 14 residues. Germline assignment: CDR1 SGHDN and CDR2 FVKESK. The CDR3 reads CASSQSPSLHGYTF. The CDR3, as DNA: TGTGCCAGCAGCCAATCACCGAGCCTTCATGGCTACACCTTC.

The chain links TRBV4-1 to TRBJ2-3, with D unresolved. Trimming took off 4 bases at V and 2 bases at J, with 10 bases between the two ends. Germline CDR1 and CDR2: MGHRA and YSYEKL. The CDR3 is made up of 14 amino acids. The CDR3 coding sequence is TGCGCCAGCAGCCTTTTTATAATCACAGATACGCAGTATTTT. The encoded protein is CASSLFIITDTQYF.

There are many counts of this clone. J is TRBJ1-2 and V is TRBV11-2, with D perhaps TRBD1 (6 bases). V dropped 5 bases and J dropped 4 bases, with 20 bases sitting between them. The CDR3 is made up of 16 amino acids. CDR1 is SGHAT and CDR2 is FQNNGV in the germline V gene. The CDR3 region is CASSQTLYRGLYGYTF. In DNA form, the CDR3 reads TGTGCCAGCAGCCAGACCTTATATCGGGGGCTCTATGGCTACACCTTC.

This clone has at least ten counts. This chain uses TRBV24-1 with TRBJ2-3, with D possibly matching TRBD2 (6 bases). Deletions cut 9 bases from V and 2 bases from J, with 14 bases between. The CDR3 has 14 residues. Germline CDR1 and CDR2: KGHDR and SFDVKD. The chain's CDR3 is CATGGRTHTDTQYF. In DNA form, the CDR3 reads TGTGCCACCGGGGGGAGGACTCACACAGATACGCAGTATTTT.

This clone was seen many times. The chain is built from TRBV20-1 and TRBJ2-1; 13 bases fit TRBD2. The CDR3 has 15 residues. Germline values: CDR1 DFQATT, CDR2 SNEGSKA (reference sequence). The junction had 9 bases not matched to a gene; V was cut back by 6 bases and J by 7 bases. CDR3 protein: CSARTSGSILNEQFF. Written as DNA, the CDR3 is TGCAGTGCCCGGACTAGCGGGAGCATTTTAAATGAGCAGTTCTTC.

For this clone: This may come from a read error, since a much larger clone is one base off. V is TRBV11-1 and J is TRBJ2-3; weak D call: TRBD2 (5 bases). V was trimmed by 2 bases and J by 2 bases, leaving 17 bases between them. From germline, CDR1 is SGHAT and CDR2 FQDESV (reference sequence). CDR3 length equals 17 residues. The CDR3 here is CASSLYGERSITDTQYF. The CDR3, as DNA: TGTGCCAGCAGCTTATACGGGGAGCGGTCTATCACAGATACGCAGTATTTT.

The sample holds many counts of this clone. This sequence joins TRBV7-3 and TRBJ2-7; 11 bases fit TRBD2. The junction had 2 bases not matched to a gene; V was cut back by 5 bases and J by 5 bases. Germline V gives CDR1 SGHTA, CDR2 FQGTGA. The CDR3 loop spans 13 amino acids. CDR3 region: CASSQGLADEQYF. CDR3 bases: TGTGCCAGCAGCCAGGGACTAGCGGACGAGCAGTACTTC.

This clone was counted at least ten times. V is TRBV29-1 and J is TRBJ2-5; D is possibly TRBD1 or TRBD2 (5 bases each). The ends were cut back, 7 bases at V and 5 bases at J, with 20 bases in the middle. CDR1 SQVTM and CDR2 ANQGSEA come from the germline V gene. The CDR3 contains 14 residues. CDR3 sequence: CSGLGEGTRETQYF. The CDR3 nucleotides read TGCAGCGGTCTCGGTGAGGGGACGAGGGAGACCCAGTACTTC.

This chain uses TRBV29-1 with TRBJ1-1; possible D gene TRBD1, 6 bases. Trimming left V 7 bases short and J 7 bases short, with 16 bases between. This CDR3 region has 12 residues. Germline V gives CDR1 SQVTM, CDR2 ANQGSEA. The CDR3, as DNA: TGCAGCGGGGACGCCTCAGGGGTTGAAGCTTTCTTT. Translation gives CSGDASGVEAFF.

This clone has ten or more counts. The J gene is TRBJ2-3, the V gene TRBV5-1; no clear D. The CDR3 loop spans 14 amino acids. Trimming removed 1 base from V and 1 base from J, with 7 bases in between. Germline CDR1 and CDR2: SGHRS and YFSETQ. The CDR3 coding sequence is TGCGCCAGCAGCTTGTGGAGCGGCACAGATACGCAGTATTTT. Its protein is CASSLWSGTDTQYF.

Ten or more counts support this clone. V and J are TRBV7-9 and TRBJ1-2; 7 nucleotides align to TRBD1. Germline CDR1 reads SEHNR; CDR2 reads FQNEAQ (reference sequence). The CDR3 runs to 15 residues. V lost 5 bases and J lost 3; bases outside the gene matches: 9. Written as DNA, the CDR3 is TGTGCCAGCAGCCCTAGGGGGCGGGGTGACTATGGCTACACCTTC. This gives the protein CASSPRGRGDYGYTF.

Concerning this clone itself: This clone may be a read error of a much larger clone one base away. CDR3 DNA sequence: TGTGCCATCAGTGACAGATGGGTGGGAGGCTACACCTTC. Translation gives CAISDRWVGGYTF. The V and J genes are TRBV10-3 and TRBJ1-2; D call uncertain. Germline CDR1 ENHRY, CDR2 SYGVKD. The CDR3 sequence is 13 residues long. Trimming shortened V by 3 bases and J by 8 bases, and 13 bases separated the two germline ends.

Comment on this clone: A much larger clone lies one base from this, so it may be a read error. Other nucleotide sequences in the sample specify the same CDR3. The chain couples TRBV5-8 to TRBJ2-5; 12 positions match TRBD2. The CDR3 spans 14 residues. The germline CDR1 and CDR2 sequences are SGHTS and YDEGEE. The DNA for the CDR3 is TGCGCCAGCAGCCATGGGACTAGCGGGGAGACCCAGTACTTC. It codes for CASSHGTSGETQYF.

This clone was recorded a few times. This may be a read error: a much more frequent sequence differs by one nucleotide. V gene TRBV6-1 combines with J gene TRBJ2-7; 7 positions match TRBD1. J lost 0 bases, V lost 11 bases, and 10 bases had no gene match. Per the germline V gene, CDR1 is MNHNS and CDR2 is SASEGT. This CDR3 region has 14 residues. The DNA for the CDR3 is TGTGCCGGAGGAAGACAGGGCCTCTCCTACGAGCAGTACTTC. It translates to CAGGRQGLSYEQYF.

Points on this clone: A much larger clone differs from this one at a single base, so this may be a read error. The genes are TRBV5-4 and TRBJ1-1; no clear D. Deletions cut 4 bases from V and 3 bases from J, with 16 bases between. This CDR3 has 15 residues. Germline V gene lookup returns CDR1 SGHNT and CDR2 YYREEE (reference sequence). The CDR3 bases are TGTGCCAGCAGCCCGGCCCTCCTGGGAGACACTGAAGCTTTCTTT. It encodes CASSPALLGDTEAFF.

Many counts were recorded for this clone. The CDR3 bases are TGTGCCAGCAGTGGCTTTGGAAACACCATATATTTT. It yields the protein CASSGFGNTIYF. The chain couples TRBV6-1 to TRBJ1-3; D uncertain. Trimming cost V 4 bases and J 3 bases, with 4 bases left between them. The CDR3 extends over 12 amino acids. Germline V gives CDR1 MNHNS, CDR2 SASEGT.

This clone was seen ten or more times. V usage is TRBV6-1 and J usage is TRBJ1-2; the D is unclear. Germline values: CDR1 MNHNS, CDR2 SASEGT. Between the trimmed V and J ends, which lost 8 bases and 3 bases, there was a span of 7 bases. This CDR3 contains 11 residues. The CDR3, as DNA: TGTGCCAGCCAACGGGACTATGGCTACACCTTC. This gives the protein CASQRDYGYTF.

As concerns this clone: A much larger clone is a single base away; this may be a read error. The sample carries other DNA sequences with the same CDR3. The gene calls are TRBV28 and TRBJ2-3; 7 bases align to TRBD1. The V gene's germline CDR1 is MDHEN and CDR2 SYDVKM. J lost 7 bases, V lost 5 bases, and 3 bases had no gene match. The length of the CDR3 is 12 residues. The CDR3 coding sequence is TGTGCCAGCAGTAGACAGGGCAATACGCAGTATTTT. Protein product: CASSRQGNTQYF.

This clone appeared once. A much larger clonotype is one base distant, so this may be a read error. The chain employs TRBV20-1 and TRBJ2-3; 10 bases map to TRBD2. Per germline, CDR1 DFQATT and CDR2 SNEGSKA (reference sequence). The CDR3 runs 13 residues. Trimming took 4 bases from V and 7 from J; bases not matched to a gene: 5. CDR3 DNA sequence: TGCAGTGCTACTAGCGGGAGAGCATATACGCAGTATTTT. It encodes CSATSGRAYTQYF.

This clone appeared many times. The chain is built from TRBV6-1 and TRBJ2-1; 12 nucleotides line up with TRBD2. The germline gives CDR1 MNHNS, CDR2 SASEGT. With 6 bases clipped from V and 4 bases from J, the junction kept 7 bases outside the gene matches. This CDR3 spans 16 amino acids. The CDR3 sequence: CASSRTSGAFYNEQFF. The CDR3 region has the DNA TGTGCCAGCAGCAGGACTAGCGGGGCCTTTTACAATGAGCAGTTCTTC.

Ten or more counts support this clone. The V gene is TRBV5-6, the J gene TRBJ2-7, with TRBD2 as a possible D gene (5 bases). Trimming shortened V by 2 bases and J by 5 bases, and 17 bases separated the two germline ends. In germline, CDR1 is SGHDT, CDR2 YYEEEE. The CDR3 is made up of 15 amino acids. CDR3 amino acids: CASSFGVGTSHEQYF. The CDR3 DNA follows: TGTGCCAGCAGCTTCGGGGTGGGTACTTCCCACGAGCAGTACTTC.